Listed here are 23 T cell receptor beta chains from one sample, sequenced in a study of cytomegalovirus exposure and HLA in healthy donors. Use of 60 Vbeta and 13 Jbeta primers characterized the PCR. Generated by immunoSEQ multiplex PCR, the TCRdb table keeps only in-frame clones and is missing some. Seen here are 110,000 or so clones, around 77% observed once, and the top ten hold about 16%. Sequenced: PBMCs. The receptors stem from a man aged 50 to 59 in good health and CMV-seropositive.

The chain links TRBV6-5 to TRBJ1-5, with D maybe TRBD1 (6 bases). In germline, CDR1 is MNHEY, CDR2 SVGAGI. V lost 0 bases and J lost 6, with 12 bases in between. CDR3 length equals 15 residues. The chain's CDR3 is CASSYSGGRVQPQHF. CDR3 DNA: TGTGCCAGCAGTTACTCAGGGGGTAGGGTTCAGCCCCAGCATTTT.

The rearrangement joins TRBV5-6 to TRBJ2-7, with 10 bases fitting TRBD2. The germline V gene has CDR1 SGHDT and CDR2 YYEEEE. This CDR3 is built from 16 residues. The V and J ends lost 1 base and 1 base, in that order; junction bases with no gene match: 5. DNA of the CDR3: TGTGCCAGCAGCTTGTTCACTAGCGGGGCGTCCTACGAGCAGTACTTC. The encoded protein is CASSLFTSGASYEQYF.

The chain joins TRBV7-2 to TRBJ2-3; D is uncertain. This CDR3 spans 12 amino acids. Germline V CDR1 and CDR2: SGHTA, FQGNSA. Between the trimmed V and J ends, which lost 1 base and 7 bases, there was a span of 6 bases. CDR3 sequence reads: CASSLDTNTQYF. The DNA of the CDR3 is TGTGCCAGCAGCTTAGATACAAATACGCAGTATTTT.

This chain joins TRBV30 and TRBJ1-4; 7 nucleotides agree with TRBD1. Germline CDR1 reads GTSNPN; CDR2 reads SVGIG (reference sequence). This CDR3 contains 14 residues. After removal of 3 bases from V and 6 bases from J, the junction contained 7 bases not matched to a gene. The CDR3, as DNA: TGTGCCTGGAGCGCCCGAGACAGGGATGAAAAACTGTTTTTT. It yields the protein CAWSARDRDEKLFF.

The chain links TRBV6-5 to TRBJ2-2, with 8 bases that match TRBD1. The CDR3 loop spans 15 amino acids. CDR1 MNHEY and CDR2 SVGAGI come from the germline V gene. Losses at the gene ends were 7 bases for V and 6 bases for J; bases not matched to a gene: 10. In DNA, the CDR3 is TGTGCCAGCAATTCTCAGGGGGCTGATGCCGGGGAGCTGTTTTTT. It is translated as CASNSQGADAGELFF.

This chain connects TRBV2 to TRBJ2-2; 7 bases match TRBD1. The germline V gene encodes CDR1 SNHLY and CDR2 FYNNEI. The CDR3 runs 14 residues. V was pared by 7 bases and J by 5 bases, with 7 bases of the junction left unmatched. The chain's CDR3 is CASNWDSFTGELFF. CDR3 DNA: TGTGCCAGCAACTGGGACAGCTTTACCGGGGAGCTGTTTTTT.

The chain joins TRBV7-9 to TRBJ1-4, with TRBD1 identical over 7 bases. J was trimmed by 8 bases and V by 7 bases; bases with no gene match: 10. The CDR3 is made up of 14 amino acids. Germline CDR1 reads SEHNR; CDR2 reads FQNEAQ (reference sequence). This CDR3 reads CASTADRVSEKLFF. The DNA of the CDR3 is TGTGCCAGCACCGCAGACAGGGTCTCAGAAAAACTGTTTTTT.

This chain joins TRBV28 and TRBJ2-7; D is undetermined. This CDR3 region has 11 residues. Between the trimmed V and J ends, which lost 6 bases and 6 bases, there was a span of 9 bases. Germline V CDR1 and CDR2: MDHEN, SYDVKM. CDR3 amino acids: CASRLGLEQYF. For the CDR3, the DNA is TGTGCCAGCAGACTTGGGCTCGAGCAGTACTTC.

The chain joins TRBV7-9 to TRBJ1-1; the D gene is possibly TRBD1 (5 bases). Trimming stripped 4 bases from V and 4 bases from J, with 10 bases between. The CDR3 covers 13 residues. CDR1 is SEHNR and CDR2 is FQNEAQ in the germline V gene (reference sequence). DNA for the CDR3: TGTGCCAGCAGCTCCGAAAGGGGCACTGAAGCTTTCTTT. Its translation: CASSSERGTEAFF.

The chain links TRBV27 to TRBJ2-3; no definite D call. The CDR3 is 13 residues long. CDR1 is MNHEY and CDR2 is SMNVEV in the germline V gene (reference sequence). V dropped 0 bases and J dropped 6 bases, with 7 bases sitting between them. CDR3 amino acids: CASSLSGEDTQYF. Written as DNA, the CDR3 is TGTGCCAGCAGTTTATCGGGCGAGGATACGCAGTATTTT.

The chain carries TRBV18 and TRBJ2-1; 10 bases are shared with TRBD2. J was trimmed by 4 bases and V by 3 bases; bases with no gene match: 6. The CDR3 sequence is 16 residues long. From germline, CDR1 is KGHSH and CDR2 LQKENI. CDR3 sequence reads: CASSPPGLASYNEQFF. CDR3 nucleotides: TGTGCCAGCTCACCGCCGGGACTAGCGAGTTACAATGAGCAGTTCTTC.

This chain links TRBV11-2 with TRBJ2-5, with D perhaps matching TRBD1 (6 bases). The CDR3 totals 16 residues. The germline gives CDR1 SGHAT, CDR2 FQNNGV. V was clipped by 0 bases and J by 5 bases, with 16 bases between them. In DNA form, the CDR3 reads TGTGCCAGCAGCTTAGATTGGGTAGGGCAGGGGGAGACCCAGTACTTC. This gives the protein CASSLDWVGQGETQYF. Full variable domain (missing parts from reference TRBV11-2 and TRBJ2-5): EAGVAQSPRYKIIEKRQSVAFWCNPISGHATLYWYQQILGQGPKLLIQFQNNGVVDDSQLPKDRFSAERLKGVDSTLKIQPAKLEDSAVYLCASSLDWVGQGETQYFGPGTRLLVL.

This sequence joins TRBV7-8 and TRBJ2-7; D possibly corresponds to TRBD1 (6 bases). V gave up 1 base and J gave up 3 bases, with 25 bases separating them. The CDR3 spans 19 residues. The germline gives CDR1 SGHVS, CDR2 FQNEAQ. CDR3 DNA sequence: TGTGCCAGCAGCTTAGGGACCCCCCCCACCCTGGACAGATTCTACGAGCAGTACTTC. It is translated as CASSLGTPPTLDRFYEQYF.

CDR3 in DNA: TGTGCCAGCAGCTTGACTAGCGGGGGGTTGACCCAGTACTTC. As protein: CASSLTSGGLTQYF. This chain uses TRBV7-2 with TRBJ2-5, with 13 bases fitting TRBD2. With 3 bases clipped from V and 7 bases from J, the junction kept 2 bases outside the gene matches. The CDR3 loop spans 14 amino acids. Germline V gene sequence: CDR1 SGHTA, CDR2 FQGNSA.

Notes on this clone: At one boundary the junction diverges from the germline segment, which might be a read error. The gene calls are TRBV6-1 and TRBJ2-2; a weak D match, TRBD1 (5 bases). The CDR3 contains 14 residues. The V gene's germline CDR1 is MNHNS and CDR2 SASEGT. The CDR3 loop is CASSDRAKTGELFF. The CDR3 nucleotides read TGTGCCAGCAGTGACAGGGCGAAGACCGGGGAGCTGTTTTTT.

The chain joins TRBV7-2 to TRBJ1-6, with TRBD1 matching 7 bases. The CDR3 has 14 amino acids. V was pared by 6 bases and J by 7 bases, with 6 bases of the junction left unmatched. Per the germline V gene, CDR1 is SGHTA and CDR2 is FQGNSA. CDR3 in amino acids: CASRSGQLNSPLHF. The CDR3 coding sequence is TGTGCCAGCAGGTCGGGACAGCTCAATTCACCCCTCCACTTT.

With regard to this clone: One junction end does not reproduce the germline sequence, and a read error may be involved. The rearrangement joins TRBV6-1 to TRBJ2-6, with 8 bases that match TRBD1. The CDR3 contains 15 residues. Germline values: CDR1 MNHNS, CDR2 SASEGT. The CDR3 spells CASSGQGAGVNVLTF. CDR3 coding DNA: TGTGCCAGCAGTGGCCAGGGGGCTGGGGTCAACGTCCTGACTTTC.

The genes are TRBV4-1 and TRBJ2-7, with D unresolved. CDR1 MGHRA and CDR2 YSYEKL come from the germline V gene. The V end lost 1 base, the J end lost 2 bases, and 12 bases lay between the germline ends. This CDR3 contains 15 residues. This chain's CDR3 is CASSQVTQTTYEQYF. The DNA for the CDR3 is TGCGCCAGCAGCCAAGTCACACAAACCACCTACGAGCAGTACTTC.

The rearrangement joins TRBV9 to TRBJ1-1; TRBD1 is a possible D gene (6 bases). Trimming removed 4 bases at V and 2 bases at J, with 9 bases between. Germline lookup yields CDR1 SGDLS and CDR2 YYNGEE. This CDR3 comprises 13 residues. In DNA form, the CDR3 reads TGTGCCAGCAGCAGGACAGCTAACACTGAAGCTTTCTTT. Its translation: CASSRTANTEAFF.

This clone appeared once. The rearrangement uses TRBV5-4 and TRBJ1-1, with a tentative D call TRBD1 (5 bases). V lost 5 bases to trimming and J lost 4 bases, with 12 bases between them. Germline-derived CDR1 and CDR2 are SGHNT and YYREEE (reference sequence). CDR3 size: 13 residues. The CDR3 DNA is TGTGCCAGCAGGACGACGGGGGGCACTGAAGCTTTCTTT. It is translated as CASRTTGGTEAFF.

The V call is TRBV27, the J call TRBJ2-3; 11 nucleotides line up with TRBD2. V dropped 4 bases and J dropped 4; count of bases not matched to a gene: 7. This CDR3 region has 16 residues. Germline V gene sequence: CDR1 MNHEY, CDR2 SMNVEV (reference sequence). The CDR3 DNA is TGTGCCAGCAGTTCTAGCGGGAGGTTTATGGCAGATACGCAGTATTTT. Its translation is CASSSSGRFMADTQYF.

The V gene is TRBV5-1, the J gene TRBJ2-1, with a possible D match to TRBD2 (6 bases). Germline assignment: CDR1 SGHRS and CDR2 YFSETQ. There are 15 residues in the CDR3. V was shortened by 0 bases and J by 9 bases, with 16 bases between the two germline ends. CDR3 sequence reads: CASSLVIAESGEQFF. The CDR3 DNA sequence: TGCGCCAGCAGCTTGGTGATAGCGGAATCGGGTGAGCAGTTCTTC. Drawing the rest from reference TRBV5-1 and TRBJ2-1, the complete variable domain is KAGVTQTPRYLIKTRGQQVTLSCSPISGHRSVSWYQQTPGQGLQFLFEYFSETQRNKGNFPGRFSGRQFSNSRSEMNVSTLELGDSALYLCASSLVIAESGEQFFGPGTRLTVL.

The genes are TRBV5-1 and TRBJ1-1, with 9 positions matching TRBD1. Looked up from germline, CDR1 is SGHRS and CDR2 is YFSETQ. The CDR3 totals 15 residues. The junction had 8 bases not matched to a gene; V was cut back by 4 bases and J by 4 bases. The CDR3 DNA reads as TGCGCCAGCAGCCCAGGGACAGGGAGGGGCACTGAAGCTTTCTTT. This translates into CASSPGTGRGTEAFF.